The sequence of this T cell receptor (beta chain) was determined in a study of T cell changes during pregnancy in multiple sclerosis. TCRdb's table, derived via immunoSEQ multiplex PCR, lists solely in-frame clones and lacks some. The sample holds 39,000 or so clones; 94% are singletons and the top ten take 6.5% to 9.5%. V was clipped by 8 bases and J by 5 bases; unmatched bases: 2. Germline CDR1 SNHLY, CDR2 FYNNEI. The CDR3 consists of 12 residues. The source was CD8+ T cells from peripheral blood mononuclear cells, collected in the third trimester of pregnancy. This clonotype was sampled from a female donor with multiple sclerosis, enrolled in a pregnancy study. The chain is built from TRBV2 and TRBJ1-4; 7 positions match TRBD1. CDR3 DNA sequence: TGTGCCAGCGTCAGGGGGAATGAAAAACTGTTTTTT. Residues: CASVRGNEKLFF.